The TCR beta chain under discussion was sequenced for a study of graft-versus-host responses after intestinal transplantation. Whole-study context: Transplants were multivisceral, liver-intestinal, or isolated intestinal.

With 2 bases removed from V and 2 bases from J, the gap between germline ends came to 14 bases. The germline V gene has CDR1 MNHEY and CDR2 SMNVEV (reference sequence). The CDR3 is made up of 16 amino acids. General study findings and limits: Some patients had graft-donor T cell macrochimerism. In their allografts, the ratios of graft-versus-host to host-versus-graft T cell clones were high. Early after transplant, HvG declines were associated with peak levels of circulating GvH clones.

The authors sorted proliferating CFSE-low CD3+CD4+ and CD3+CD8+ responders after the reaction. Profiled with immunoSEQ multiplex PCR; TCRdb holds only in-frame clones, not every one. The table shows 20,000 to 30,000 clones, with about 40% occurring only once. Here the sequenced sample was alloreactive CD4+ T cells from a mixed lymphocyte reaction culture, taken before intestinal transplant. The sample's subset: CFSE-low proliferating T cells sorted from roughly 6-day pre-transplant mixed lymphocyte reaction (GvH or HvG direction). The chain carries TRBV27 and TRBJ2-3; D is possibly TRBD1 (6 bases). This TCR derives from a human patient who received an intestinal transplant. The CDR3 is CASSLLGAIPTDTQYF. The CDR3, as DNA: TGTGCCAGCAGTTTACTGGGGGCCATTCCCACAGATACGCAGTATTTT.